These 6 T cell receptor beta chains share one sample of origin, sequenced in a study of cytomegalovirus exposure and HLA in healthy donors. Sequencing was performed with immunoSEQ multiplex PCR; in TCRdb, only in-frame clones are kept and a portion is missing. The profile shows about 89,000 clones, roughly 80% of them singletons. The sample consisted of PBMCs. All receptors come from a woman aged 18-29 years in good health and CMV-seropositive.

This clone was seen more than once but under ten times. This sequence joins TRBV4-3 and TRBJ1-1; no clear D gene. Per germline, CDR1 LGHNA and CDR2 YSLEER. Trimming removed 0 bases at V and 4 bases at J, with 9 bases between. CDR3 length: 14 residues. The CDR3 loop reads CASSQDRPGTEAFF. The DNA of the CDR3 is TGCGCCAGCAGCCAAGATCGTCCGGGCACTGAAGCTTTCTTT.

A remark on this clone: This same CDR3 is encoded by further DNA sequences in the sample. The chain employs TRBV7-9 and TRBJ2-3, with 9 bases aligning to TRBD2. The CDR3 is 15 residues long. Germline trimming cut 1 base from V and 2 bases from J; bases unmatched to any gene: 1. The V gene's germline CDR1 is SEHNR and CDR2 FQNEAQ (reference sequence). The CDR3 bases are TGTGCCAGCAGCTTAGGCGGGGGGGCCACAGATACGCAGTATTTT. Protein sequence: CASSLGGGATDTQYF.

The chain employs TRBV5-6 and TRBJ1-1; no definite D call. With 0 bases removed from V and 1 base from J, the gap between germline ends came to 4 bases. This CDR3 is 13 amino acids long. Germline V gives CDR1 SGHDT, CDR2 YYEEEE. The CDR3 DNA follows: TGTGCCAGCAGCTTGGTTCGGAACACTGAAGCTTTCTTT. Its translation is CASSLVRNTEAFF.

For this clone: The CDR3 does not close with the conserved phenylalanine or tryptophan, likely indicating a read error. Because the CDR3's place on the DNA is in doubt, the DNA is left out and the CDR3 is given as listed by TCRdb. The genes are TRBV18 and TRBJ1-1; the D call in the table, TRBD1, was not verified against the DNA. The CDR3 contains 13 residues when both ends are counted. Germline CDR1 reads KGHSH; CDR2 reads LQKENI. CDR3 amino acids: CASSPSGTRPPVT.

This clone was recorded once. The chain recombines TRBV28 with TRBJ1-5; 7 positions match TRBD1. Trimming took 5 bases from V and 4 from J; bases not matched to a gene: 8. CDR1 and CDR2 (germline): MDHEN, SYDVKM. The CDR3 extends over 15 amino acids. Here the CDR3 reads CASSGTRQGNQPQHF. CDR3 in DNA: TGTGCCAGCAGTGGGACTAGACAGGGAAATCAGCCCCAGCATTTT.

This chain links TRBV7-9 with TRBJ1-1; the D gene is possibly TRBD1 (5 bases). The V gene lost 10 bases and the J gene lost 11 bases, with 20 bases spanning the gap. This CDR3 spans 12 amino acids. Germline CDR1 reads SEHNR; CDR2 reads FQNEAQ (reference sequence). This CDR3 reads CATKTDTWGAFF. The CDR3 DNA reads TGTGCCACCAAGACAGATACCTGGGGTGCTTTCTTT.